This entry is about one T cell receptor beta chain. Trimming shortened V by 0 bases and J by 6 bases, and 8 bases separated the two germline ends. CDR3 size: 13 residues. Looked up from germline, CDR1 is LNHDA and CDR2 is SQIVND (reference sequence). All trial patients relapsed after autologous stem cell transplantation. The data were taken from a study of PD-1 blockade in classical Hodgkin lymphoma. Only in-frame clones appear in the TCRdb table, and some are missing; sequencing was by immunoSEQ multiplex PCR. Found here are 25,000 to 30,000 clones, over 75% of them singletons; the top ten hold around 2.5%.

The chain recombines TRBV19 with TRBJ1-2, with D unresolved. Source: peripheral blood mononuclear cells (PBMCs), taken at baseline. The clonotype comes from a human donor with classical Hodgkin lymphoma. Written as DNA, the CDR3 is TGTGCCAGTAGTATAGAGGGGAAGGATGGCTACACCTTC. It is translated as CASSIEGKDGYTF. Drawing the rest from reference TRBV19 and TRBJ1-2, the complete variable domain is DGGITQSPKYLFRKEGQNVTLSCEQNLNHDAMYWYRQDPGQGLRLIYYSQIVNDFQKGDIAEGYSVSREKKESFPLTVTSAQKNPTAFYLCASSIEGKDGYTFGSGTRLTVV.